The next 21 T cell receptor beta chains were all read from a single sample in a study of T-cell reconstitution after alpha-beta-depleted transplantation in children. Using unique molecular identifiers, the investigators prepared the TCRbeta library. One entry per CDR3 protein results from TCRdb running MiXCR on the PCR reads. The top ten clones hold 30% to 45% of a sample with a few hundred thousand distinct CDR3 sequences, 27% of them seen once. This specimen was PBMCs, taken before TCRalphabeta/CD19-depleted stem cell transplant. The receptor source for this set is a boy less than two years old with Wiskott-Aldrich syndrome, due to receive a stem cell transplant.

This clonotype was picked up a small number of times. The chain combines TRBV20-1 with TRBJ2-1; 8 positions match TRBD2. This CDR3 is 12 amino acids long. Losses at the gene ends were 3 bases for V and 8 bases for J; bases not matched to a gene: 3. Germline CDR1 and CDR2: DFQATT and SNEGSKA (reference sequence). The CDR3 sequence: CSARTSVYEQFF. CDR3 in DNA: TGCAGTGCTAGGACTAGCGTCTATGAGCAGTTCTTC.

This sequence joins TRBV11-2 and TRBJ1-3; no firm D call. The CDR3 extends over 17 amino acids. V dropped 0 bases and J dropped 0 bases, with 12 bases sitting between them. Germline CDR1 is SGHAT and CDR2 is FQNNGV. The CDR3 DNA follows: TGTGCCAGCAGCTTAGACAGTGGGCCCAGCTCTGGAAACACCATATATTTT. Encoded protein: CASSLDSGPSSGNTIYF.

This clonotype turned up a few times. This sequence joins TRBV12-3 or TRBV12-4 and TRBJ1-1; maybe TRBD1 (6 bases). CDR3 length: 12 amino acids. Trimming took 3 bases from V and 10 from J, leaving 12 bases between them. The CDR3 region is CASSFPGGGAFF. The CDR3 nucleotides are TGTGCCAGCAGTTTTCCTGGAGGGGGAGCTTTCTTT.

This clonotype has more than one count but fewer than ten. This chain connects TRBV7-2 to TRBJ2-7; TRBD2 is a possible D gene (6 bases). Between the trimmed V and J ends, which lost 0 bases and 4 bases, there was a span of 10 bases. The length of the CDR3 is 14 residues. Germline CDR1 reads SGHTA; CDR2 reads FQGNSA. This CDR3 is CASSLAPRGYEQYF. CDR3 in DNA: TGTGCCAGCAGCTTAGCCCCTCGGGGGTACGAGCAGTACTTC.

The gene calls are TRBV5-1 and TRBJ2-1, with 12 bases matching TRBD2. Per germline, CDR1 SGHRS and CDR2 YFSETQ. V was pared by 4 bases and J by 7 bases, with 12 bases of the junction left unmatched. CDR3 length: 17 amino acids. CDR3 sequence: CASSPLAGGPSANEQFF. The CDR3 region has the DNA TGCGCCAGCAGCCCTCTAGCGGGAGGGCCCTCTGCGAATGAGCAGTTCTTC.

This chain uses TRBV5-1 with TRBJ2-7; 8 bases are a match to TRBD1. Germline V gene sequence: CDR1 SGHRS, CDR2 YFSETQ. This CDR3 region has 14 residues. The junction had 8 bases not matched to a gene; V was cut back by 2 bases and J by 7 bases. CDR3 sequence reads: CASSFLTGAAEQYF. The CDR3 bases are TGCGCCAGCAGCTTCCTGACAGGGGCGGCGGAGCAGTACTTC.

The V call is TRBV27, the J call TRBJ2-7; TRBD1 agrees at 7 bases. Germline V gene data show CDR1 as MNHEY and CDR2 as SMNVEV (reference sequence). The CDR3 totals 15 residues. V was clipped by 5 bases and J by 1 base; unmatched bases: 8. DNA for the CDR3: TGTGCCAGCAGTCCCCGGACAGGACTGTCCTACGAGCAGTACTTC. Amino acids: CASSPRTGLSYEQYF.

The chain links TRBV2 to TRBJ2-7; 7 bases align to TRBD2. This CDR3 spans 13 amino acids. The trim removed 11 bases at V and 3 bases at J, leaving 10 bases unmatched. Germline V gene sequence: CDR1 SNHLY, CDR2 FYNNEI. CDR3 loop: CASGGSKFYEQYF. CDR3 sequence (DNA): TGTGCCTCCGGCGGGAGTAAGTTCTACGAGCAGTACTTC.

This clonotype was found a few times. The CDR3 sequence is CASERGQGGEQYF. The DNA of the CDR3 is TGCGCCAGCGAACGGGGACAGGGCGGCGAGCAGTACTTC. The rearrangement links TRBV5-1 to TRBJ2-7; TRBD1 matches at 9 bases. J lost 6 bases, V lost 7 bases, and 8 bases had no gene match. Looked up from germline, CDR1 is SGHRS and CDR2 is YFSETQ. CDR3 length equals 13 residues.

This chain connects TRBV5-1 to TRBJ2-7; 8 nucleotides line up with TRBD1. Germline CDR1 SGHRS, CDR2 YFSETQ. Trimming took 4 bases from V and 6 from J; bases not matched to a gene: 9. The CDR3 has 14 residues. Written as DNA, the CDR3 is TGCGCCAGCAGCCCTATCCGGGACAGGAGCGAGCAGTACTTC. It codes for CASSPIRDRSEQYF. Based on the CDR3 plus reference TRBV5-1 and TRBJ2-7, the full variable domain is KAGVTQTPRYLIKTRGQQVTLSCSPISGHRSVSWYQQTPGQGLQFLFEYFSETQRNKGNFPGRFSGRQFSNSRSEMNVSTLELGDSALYLCASSPIRDRSEQYFGPGTRLTVT.

This clonotype was seen more than once but under ten times. The rearrangement uses TRBV3-1 and TRBJ2-1; 13 bases match TRBD2. There are 16 residues in the CDR3. Germline CDR1 LGHDT, CDR2 YNNKEL (reference sequence). The V segment lost 4 bases and the J segment 7 bases; nucleotides outside the gene matches: 7. Here the CDR3 reads CASSRGLAGVGNEQFF. The CDR3 nucleotides are TGTGCCAGCAGCCGAGGACTAGCGGGAGTCGGAAATGAGCAGTTCTTC.

This clonotype occurred a few times. The chain links TRBV15 to TRBJ2-3, with unresolved D. The CDR3 is made up of 12 amino acids. Trimming stripped 6 bases from V and 2 bases from J, with 6 bases between. In germline, CDR1 is LNHNV, CDR2 YYDKDF (reference sequence). CDR3 bases: TGTGCCACCAGAGGACCCACAGATACGCAGTATTTT. Its protein is CATRGPTDTQYF.

The gene calls are TRBV20-1 and TRBJ1-1; D remains unclear. Germline CDR1 and CDR2: DFQATT and SNEGSKA (reference sequence). Trimming shortened V by 2 bases and J by 6 bases, and 19 bases separated the two germline ends. This CDR3 has 15 residues. The CDR3 sequence is CSARISVGSTPEAFF. As DNA, the CDR3 is TGCAGTGCTAGAATTAGCGTGGGATCAACACCTGAAGCTTTCTTT.

This clonotype was recorded at least ten times. The chain combines TRBV28 with TRBJ2-4, with TRBD2 as a possible D gene (6 bases). Trimming stripped 6 bases from V and 8 bases from J, with 14 bases between. CDR3 length: 13 residues. Germline CDR1 and CDR2: MDHEN and SYDVKM. DNA for the CDR3: TGTGCCAGCAGGCTCTCGGGGGATCACATTCAGTACTTC. It translates to CASRLSGDHIQYF.

This clonotype has more than one count but fewer than ten. This chain joins TRBV29-1 and TRBJ2-1; D tentatively reads TRBD1 or TRBD2 (5 bases each). Trimming stripped 6 bases from V and 6 bases from J, with 24 bases between. The CDR3 totals 16 residues. Germline lookup yields CDR1 SQVTM and CDR2 ANQGSEA. The CDR3 nucleotides read TGCAGCGTCCAGCTATTATTGGGGGTGGATTTCAATGAGCAGTTCTTC. It codes for CSVQLLLGVDFNEQFF.

This clonotype was seen only a few times. The J gene is TRBJ2-4, the V gene TRBV12-3 or TRBV12-4; the match to TRBD1 covers 7 bases. This CDR3 comprises 16 residues. Trimming at V came to 5 bases and at J to 1 base, leaving 8 bases not matched to a gene. Here the CDR3 DNA reads TGTGCCAGCAGTCCTAAGACAGGGATTGCCAAAAACATTCAGTACTTC. As protein: CASSPKTGIAKNIQYF.

The V call is TRBV12-3 or TRBV12-4, the J call TRBJ1-6; TRBD1 might be the D (6 bases). The V end lost 7 bases, the J end lost 6 bases, and 10 bases lay between the germline ends. CDR3 length: 13 amino acids. The CDR3 reads CASMLGANSPLHF. Written as DNA, the CDR3 is TGTGCCAGCATGCTGGGGGCTAATTCACCCCTCCACTTT.

This clonotype was counted a few times. The J gene is TRBJ2-1, the V gene TRBV5-1, with 13 nucleotides matching TRBD2. Germline V CDR1 and CDR2: SGHRS, YFSETQ. With V trimmed by 2 bases and J by 6 bases, 2 bases remained unmatched. This CDR3 is built from 15 residues. The DNA for the CDR3 is TGCGCCAGCAGCTTTGGGACTAGCGGGATCAATGAGCAGTTCTTC. Encoded protein: CASSFGTSGINEQFF.

This clonotype turned up a few times. The chain joins TRBV7-9 to TRBJ2-5, with 10 positions matching TRBD2. The CDR3 has 15 amino acids. Germline V gene lookup returns CDR1 SEHNR and CDR2 FQNEAQ (reference sequence). V was clipped by 5 bases and J by 4 bases; unmatched bases: 7. For the CDR3, the DNA is TGTGCCAGCAGCACTAGCGGGGTTCCATTAGAGACCCAGTACTTC. It encodes CASSTSGVPLETQYF.

V and J are TRBV30 and TRBJ1-4; D not certain. This CDR3 has 13 amino acids. Germline assignment: CDR1 GTSNPN and CDR2 SVGIG (reference sequence). The germline V and J ends were trimmed by 1 base and 6 bases, with 9 bases remaining between them. CDR3: CAWSGGWDEKLFF. CDR3 DNA sequence: TGTGCCTGGAGTGGGGGTTGGGATGAAAAACTGTTTTTT.

In this sample, this clonotype turned up once. The V gene is TRBV5-1, the J gene TRBJ2-7; TRBD1 matches at 8 bases. The CDR3 runs to 14 residues. J was trimmed by 3 bases and V by 5 bases; bases with no gene match: 7. CDR1 and CDR2 (germline): SGHRS, YFSETQ. The CDR3 reads CASRAGGAFYEQYF. The CDR3 bases are TGCGCCAGCAGGGCAGGGGGCGCGTTCTACGAGCAGTACTTC.